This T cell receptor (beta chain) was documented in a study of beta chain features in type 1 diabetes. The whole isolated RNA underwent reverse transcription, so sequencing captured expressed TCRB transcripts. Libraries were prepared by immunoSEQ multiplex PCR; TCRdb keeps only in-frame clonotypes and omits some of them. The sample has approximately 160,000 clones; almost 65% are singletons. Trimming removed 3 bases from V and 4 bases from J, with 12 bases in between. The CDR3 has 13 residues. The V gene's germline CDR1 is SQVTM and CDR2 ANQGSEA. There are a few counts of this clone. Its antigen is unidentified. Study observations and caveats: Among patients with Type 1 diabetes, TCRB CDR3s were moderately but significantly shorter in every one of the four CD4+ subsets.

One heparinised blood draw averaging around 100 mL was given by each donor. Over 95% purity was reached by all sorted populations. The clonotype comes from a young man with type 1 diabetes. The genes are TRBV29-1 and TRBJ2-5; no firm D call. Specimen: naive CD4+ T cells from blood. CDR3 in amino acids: CSVDREVGETQYF. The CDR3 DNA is TGCAGCGTTGACAGAGAGGTGGGAGAGACCCAGTACTTC.